The rows below give T cell receptor beta chains drawn from one sample of a study of Ad26.COV2.S vaccination and SARS-CoV-2 variants. Here immunoSEQ multiplex PCR was the method, and the copy in TCRdb shows in-frame clones only, minus some. The sample holds about 330,000 clones, approximately 87% seen once. The sample in question was peripheral blood, obtained in a trial of Ad26.COV2.S vaccine versus placebo. All receptors derive from a person between 18 and 65 years old who received the Ad26.COV2.S COVID-19 vaccine or a placebo. CDR3s include the opening cysteine and the closing phenylalanine or tryptophan. The D gene is left open where the match is weak. The size field is filled for only some rows; it gives once, few, many or a size class.

d_call	v_call	clone_size	j_call	cdr3_nt	cdr3_aa
.	TRBV4-2	.	TRBJ1-1	TGTGCCAGCAGCCAAGATTTAGGCCGAGCTAACACTGAAGCTTTCTTT	CASSQDLGRANTEAFF
.	TRBV9	.	TRBJ2-1	TGTGCCAGCACCGTTGGGGGCCTTTCCTACAATGAGCAGTTCTTC	CASTVGGLSYNEQFF
.	TRBV7-2	few	TRBJ1-2	TGTGCCAGCAGCCTACTGACAGAAGACTATGGCTACACCTTC	CASSLLTEDYGYTF
.	TRBV11-1	once	TRBJ1-2	TGTGCCAGCAGCCCCCTGTGGGGTAATGGCTACACCTTC	CASSPLWGNGYTF
TRBD2	TRBV4-3	.	TRBJ2-1	TGCGCCAGCAGCCAAGTCGCTATAGCGGGAGCGGGTGAGCAGTTCTTC	CASSQVAIAGAGEQFF
.	TRBV27	.	TRBJ2-2	TGTGCCAGCAGCCTGCCCTACGGGGAGCTGTTTTTT	CASSLPYGELFF
TRBD1	TRBV29-1	.	TRBJ1-2	TGCAGCGTCCGGAGGAGGGACAGGGAAGACTACACCTTC	CSVRRRDREDYTF
.	TRBV5-8	.	TRBJ2-7	TGTGCCAGCAGGACAGTACACTACGAGCAGTACTTC	CASRTVHYEQYF
.	TRBV13	.	TRBJ1-2	TGTGCCAGCAGCCTTTCAGACTATGGCTACACCTTC	CASSLSDYGYTF
.	TRBV12-3/TRBV12-4	.	TRBJ2-2	TGTGCCAGCAGTAAACCTAACACCGGGGAGCTGTTTTTT	CASSKPNTGELFF
.	TRBV27	.	TRBJ1-3	TGTGCCAGCAGTAATCGAAACACCATATATTTT	CASSNRNTIYF
.	TRBV28	once	TRBJ2-3	TGTGCCAGCAGTTTAGGGGGAGGTGGAACAGATACGCAGTATTTT	CASSLGGGGTDTQYF
TRBD1	TRBV5-1	.	TRBJ2-7	TGCGCCAGCAGCTTGAGGACGGGACAGGGGGTCAACGAGCAGTACTTC	CASSLRTGQGVNEQYF
.	TRBV12-3/TRBV12-4	.	TRBJ2-1	TGTGCCAGCAGTCCAGGGTTGGCAAATGAGCAGTTCTTC	CASSPGLANEQFF
TRBD1	TRBV5-4	once	TRBJ1-1	TGTGCCAGCAGCTTTGCAGGGGGGGCTGAAGCTTTCTTT	CASSFAGGAEAFF
TRBD2	TRBV7-9	.	TRBJ2-1	TGTGCCAGCAACAGACTAGCGGGGGGCCCCTACAATGAGCAGTTCTTC	CASNRLAGGPYNEQFF
.	TRBV2	.	TRBJ2-1	TGTGCCAGCAGCGGTGGACAGCGAGCCTCCTACAATGAGCAGTTCTTC	CASSGGQRASYNEQFF
.	TRBV7-2	.	TRBJ1-2	TGTGCCAGCAGCTTAGACCCGGAGGATAACTATGGCTACACCTTC	CASSLDPEDNYGYTF
.	TRBV7-8	.	TRBJ1-3	TGTGCCAGCAGCTTATGGGCAGCCTCTGGAAACACCATATATTTT	CASSLWAASGNTIYF